The TCR beta chain under discussion was sequenced for a study of blood T cell repertoires in COVID-19. At the level of the study: The United States, Italy and Spain supplied acute and convalescent COVID-19 samples.

V dropped 6 bases and J dropped 1; count of bases not matched to a gene: 7. Looked up from germline, CDR1 is LGHNT and CDR2 is FRNRAP. The CDR3 is 15 residues long. In the study's own analysis: Amplifying reference gene primers gave estimates of nucleated cell counts. This table comes from immunoSEQ multiplex PCR, and its TCRdb copy is limited to in-frame clones, with some not included. V, J and clone size reflect that table, while D and trimming were determined from the DNA. The repertoire holds roughly 220,000 clones, with just over 85% as singletons. The chain recombines TRBV12-5 with TRBJ1-1, with 8 bases lining up with TRBD1. The material sequenced was peripheral blood. The TCR sequence derives from a man aged 30 to 39 who had recovered from COVID-19. CDR3 in DNA: TGTGCTAGTGGGGCCCCGGGACAGGAGAACACTGAAGCTTTCTTT. Amino acids: CASGAPGQENTEAFF.